This T cell receptor (beta chain) was sequenced in a study of blood T cells in healthy people across ages. As for the study in general: About one barcoded TCR beta cDNA was captured per two T cells.

This clonotype has a count of ten or more. Its antigen is as yet unknown. Samples each had at least 5 micrograms of total RNA extracted. Combining a sample-barcoded 5' primer with a J-beta primer mix, a second PCR ran for about 6 to 12 cycles. In TCRdb, the 5' RACE reads were re-called with MiXCR into one record per CDR3 protein. Counted here are roughly 1.7 million distinct CDR3 sequences, about 31% occurring once; the ten biggest clones make up about 11%. Study results and limitations: It was held that diversity estimates obtained from one million T cells represented underestimates.

Germline loops: CDR1 SGHTA, CDR2 FQGNSA. This CDR3 has 12 amino acids. V was cut by 5 bases and J by 8 bases, with 11 bases left in between. The J gene is TRBJ2-3, the V gene TRBV7-2, with D uncertain. The origin of this receptor is a woman in her thirties in good health. The specimen sequenced was blood. DNA of the CDR3: TGTGCCAGCAGCGGACCCCCGGGTACGCAGTATTTT. Amino acid sequence: CASSGPPGTQYF.